This T cell receptor (beta chain) was sequenced during a study of CD8+CD57+ T cells in acquired aplastic anemia. Study in general: Quantities of DNA derived from sorted CD4+ and CD8+ cells averaged around 3 ug. Whole-study findings and limits: The number of CD8+ CDR3 sequences shared by patients and controls was about 27.

Profiles of TCR beta VDJ and CDR3 were generated from a genomic DNA template. TCRdb re-called the reads through MiXCR, storing one row per CDR3 protein. Among approximately 270,000 distinct CDR3 sequences listed, 45% to 65% were seen once. Details on this clonotype: Its target is not known. At one end the junction does not follow the germline gene, possibly because of a read error.

Germline values: CDR1 LGHDT, CDR2 YNNKEL (reference sequence). This CDR3 is built from 15 residues. This clonotype was sampled from a human donor with severe aplastic anemia or a healthy control (not recorded which). The material sequenced was sorted CD4+, CD8+, or CD8+CD57+ T cells (not recorded which) from PBMCs. V gene TRBV3-1 combines with J gene TRBJ1-3; D gene unclear. CDR3 sequence reads: CASSQVLSSLNTMYF. The CDR3 DNA sequence: TGTGCCAGCAGCCAAGTGTTATCTAGCCTAAACACCATGTATTTT.